Each of the 5 T cell receptor beta chains below was sequenced from the same sample in a study of T cells in tuberculosis. Profiled with immunoSEQ multiplex PCR; TCRdb holds only in-frame clones, not every one. The data hold 30,000 to 35,000 clones, with nearly 97% observed a single time. The sequenced material came from PBMCs. The receptors were sampled from a donor aged 5-35 years with latent tuberculosis or without tuberculosis infection.

V is TRBV7-9 and J is TRBJ1-1, with D possibly matching TRBD1 (5 bases). The CDR3 consists of 15 residues. Germline CDR1 is SEHNR and CDR2 is FQNEAQ (reference sequence). V was pared by 2 bases and J by 3 bases, with 13 bases between. CDR3 sequence: CASSLRAGRHTEAFF. The CDR3 DNA is TGTGCCAGCAGCTTACGCGCAGGGAGGCACACTGAAGCTTTCTTT. The whole variable domain, filled in from reference TRBV7-9 and TRBJ1-1, reads DTGVSQNPRHKITKRGQNVTFRCDPISEHNRLYWYRQTLGQGPEFLTYFQNEAQLEKSRLLSDRFSAERPKGSFSTLEIQRTEQGDSAMYLCASSLRAGRHTEAFFGQGTRLTVV.

V is TRBV6-1 and J is TRBJ1-4, with D possibly matching TRBD1 (5 bases). The CDR3 is 14 residues long. V lost 3 bases and J lost 7, with 12 bases in between. The germline gives CDR1 MNHNS, CDR2 SASEGT. CDR3 coding DNA: TGTGCCAGCAGTGAGGGCAGACAGAGTGAAAAACTGTTTTTT. Its translation: CASSEGRQSEKLFF.

In the case of this clone: One junction end does not reproduce the germline sequence, and a read error may be involved. The J gene is TRBJ1-2, the V gene TRBV7-9, with TRBD1 matching 8 bases. CDR3 size: 16 residues. CDR1 SEHNR and CDR2 FQNEAQ come from the germline V gene (reference sequence). In DNA form, the CDR3 reads TGTGCCAGCAGCTTCGGAGGGACAGGAACCGCCTATCGCTACACCTTC. Translating gives CASSFGGTGTAYRYTF.

V is TRBV7-8 and J is TRBJ2-1; TRBD2 matches 11 bases. V shed 4 bases and J 11 bases; nucleotides not matched to a gene: 4. The CDR3 is 13 amino acids. The germline gives CDR1 SGHVS, CDR2 FQNEAQ. The CDR3 DNA is TGTGCCAGCAGCTGGGGACTAGCGGATAAGCAGTTCTTC. Protein sequence: CASSWGLADKQFF.

The CDR3 sequence is CATSTPRRGYTF. DNA of the CDR3: TGTGCCACCAGCACCCCTAGGCGGGGCTACACCTTC. The chain carries TRBV15 and TRBJ1-2; D is ambiguous. The CDR3 has 12 amino acids. Germline V lookup: CDR1 LNHNV, CDR2 YYDKDF (reference sequence). With 4 bases removed from V and 8 bases from J, the gap between germline ends came to 11 bases. Variable domain in full (rest from reference TRBV15 and TRBJ1-2): DAMVIQNPRYQVTQFGKPVTLSCSQTLNHNVMYWYQQKSSQAPKLLFHYYDKDFNNEADTPDNFQSRRPNTSFCFLDIRSPGLGDTAMYLCATSTPRRGYTFGSGTRLTVV.